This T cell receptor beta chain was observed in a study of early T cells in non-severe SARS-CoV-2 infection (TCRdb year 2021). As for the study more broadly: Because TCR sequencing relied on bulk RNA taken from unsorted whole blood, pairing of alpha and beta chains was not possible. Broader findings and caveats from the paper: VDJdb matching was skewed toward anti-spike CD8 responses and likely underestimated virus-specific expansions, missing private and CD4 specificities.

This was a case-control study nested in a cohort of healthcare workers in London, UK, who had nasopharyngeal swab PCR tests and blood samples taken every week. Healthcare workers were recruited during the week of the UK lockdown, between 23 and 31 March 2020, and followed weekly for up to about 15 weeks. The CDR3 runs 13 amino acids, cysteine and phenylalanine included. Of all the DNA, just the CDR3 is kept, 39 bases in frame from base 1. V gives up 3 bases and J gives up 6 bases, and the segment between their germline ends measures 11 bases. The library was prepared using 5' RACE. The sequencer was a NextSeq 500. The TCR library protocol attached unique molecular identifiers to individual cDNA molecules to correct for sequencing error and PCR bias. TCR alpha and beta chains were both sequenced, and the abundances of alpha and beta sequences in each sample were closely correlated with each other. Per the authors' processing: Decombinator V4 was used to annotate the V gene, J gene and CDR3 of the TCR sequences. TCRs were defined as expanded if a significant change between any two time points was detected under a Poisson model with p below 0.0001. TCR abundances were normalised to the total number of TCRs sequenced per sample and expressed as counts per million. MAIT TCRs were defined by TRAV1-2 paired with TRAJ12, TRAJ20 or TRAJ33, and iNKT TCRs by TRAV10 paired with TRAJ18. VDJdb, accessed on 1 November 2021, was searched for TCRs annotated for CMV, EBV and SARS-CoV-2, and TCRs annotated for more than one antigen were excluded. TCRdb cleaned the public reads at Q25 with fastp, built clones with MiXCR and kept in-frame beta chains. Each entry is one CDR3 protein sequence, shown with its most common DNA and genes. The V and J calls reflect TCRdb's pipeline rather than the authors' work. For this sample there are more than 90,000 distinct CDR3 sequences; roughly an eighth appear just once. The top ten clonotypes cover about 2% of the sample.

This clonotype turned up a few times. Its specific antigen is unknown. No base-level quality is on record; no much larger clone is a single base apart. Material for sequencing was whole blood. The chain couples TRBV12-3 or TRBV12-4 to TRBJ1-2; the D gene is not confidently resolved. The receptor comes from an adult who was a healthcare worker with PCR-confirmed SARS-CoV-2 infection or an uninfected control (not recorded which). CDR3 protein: CASSLGGRDGYTF. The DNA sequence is TGTGCCAGCAGTTTGGGAGGGAGGGATGGCTACACCTTC.